The 26 T cell receptor beta chains below were found in one sample sequenced in a study of blood T cell repertoires in COVID-19. TCRdb's table, derived via immunoSEQ multiplex PCR, lists solely in-frame clones and lacks some. This sample has 95,000 to 150,000 clones, with approximately 90% found just once. The sequenced sample was peripheral blood. Every receptor here comes from a middle-aged man with acute or convalescent COVID-19.

The chain uses TRBV5-1 and TRBJ1-2; the match to TRBD1 covers 10 bases. V shed 0 bases, J shed 0 bases, and the junction held 8 bases outside the gene matches. Germline CDR1 SGHRS, CDR2 YFSETQ. The CDR3 spans 18 residues. This CDR3 is CASSLGPTGTGANYGYTF. The CDR3 DNA is TGCGCCAGCAGCTTGGGACCGACCGGGACAGGGGCTAACTATGGCTACACCTTC.

The chain has TRBV18 and TRBJ1-1; D may be TRBD1 (6 bases). The CDR3 length is 15 residues. V lost 3 bases to trimming and J lost 3 bases, with 14 bases between them. Germline CDR1 KGHSH, CDR2 LQKENI. The CDR3, as DNA: TGTGCCAGCTCACCGAACAGGGCCGGGGACACTGAAGCTTTCTTT. Amino acid sequence: CASSPNRAGDTEAFF.

The J gene is TRBJ1-1, the V gene TRBV2; the D is unclear. CDR3 length: 15 residues. With 1 base removed from V and 2 bases from J, the gap between germline ends came to 11 bases. CDR1 is SNHLY and CDR2 is FYNNEI in the germline V gene. The CDR3 loop is CASSEVSTANTEAFF. For the CDR3, the DNA is TGTGCCAGCAGTGAAGTCTCGACTGCTAACACTGAAGCTTTCTTT.

The chain employs TRBV7-9 and TRBJ1-6; no clear D gene. The CDR3 extends over 15 amino acids. V lost 1 base, J lost 7 bases, and 11 bases lay in between. Germline values: CDR1 SEHNR, CDR2 FQNEAQ (reference sequence). The CDR3 DNA sequence: TGTGCCAGCAGCTTAGACTATCCCCGAAATTCACCCCTCCACTTT. Translated, it gives CASSLDYPRNSPLHF.

The CDR3 protein is CASSRRTGTNSQETQYF. For the CDR3, the DNA is TGTGCCAGCAGCAGGCGAACCGGGACAAACTCCCAAGAGACCCAGTACTTC. The chain carries TRBV11-3 and TRBJ2-5, with D perhaps TRBD1 (6 bases). Germline V gives CDR1 SGHNT, CDR2 YENEEA. The CDR3 has 17 amino acids. The germline V and J ends were trimmed by 5 bases and 1 base, with 20 bases remaining between them.

The CDR3 here is CASSGGTTYEQYF. In DNA, the CDR3 is TGTGCCAGCAGCGGCGGGACGACCTACGAGCAGTACTTC. V gene TRBV13 combines with J gene TRBJ2-7, with D maybe TRBD2 (6 bases). Germline values: CDR1 PRHDT, CDR2 FYEKMQ (reference sequence). The CDR3 runs to 13 residues. Trimming shortened V by 5 bases and J by 2 bases, and 10 bases separated the two germline ends.

V and J are TRBV19 and TRBJ2-2; TRBD1 aligns across 9 bases. V shed 4 bases and J 4 bases; nucleotides not matched to a gene: 1. Germline CDR1 reads LNHDA; CDR2 reads SQIVND (reference sequence). The CDR3 totals 14 residues. CDR3 residues: CASSTQGATGELFF. The CDR3 DNA reads as TGTGCCAGTAGTACACAGGGGGCCACCGGGGAGCTGTTTTTT.

As for this clone: At one of its ends the junction is not consistent with the germline gene, which may arise from a read error. The gene calls are TRBV7-3 and TRBJ2-3; 9 bases map to TRBD2. The germline CDR1 and CDR2 sequences are SGHTA and FQGTGA. The CDR3 extends over 13 amino acids. This CDR3 reads CAISSFSGGTQYF. CDR3 bases: TGTGCCATCAGCTCCTTTAGCGGGGGCACGCAGTATTTT. Combining the CDR3 with reference TRBV7-3 and TRBJ2-3 gives the whole variable domain GAGVSQTPSNKVTEKGKYVELRCDPISGHTALYWYRQSLGQGPEFLIYFQGTGAADDSGLPNDRFFAVRPEGSVSTLKIQRTERGDSAVYLCAISSFSGGTQYFGPGTRLTVL.

This clone was counted once. The rearrangement uses TRBV5-8 and TRBJ2-4; 10 positions match TRBD1. Germline V gene data show CDR1 as SGHTS and CDR2 as YDEGEE. After removal of 0 bases from V and 6 bases from J, the junction contained 9 bases not matched to a gene. The CDR3 loop spans 17 amino acids. The CDR3 DNA is TGTGCCAGCAGCTTGGGGGACAGGGGCGCCCCTGGAAACATTCAGTACTTC. Translating it yields CASSLGDRGAPGNIQYF.

This clone has a handful of counts. The chain uses TRBV30 and TRBJ2-2; D possibly corresponds to TRBD1 (5 bases). Germline V lookup: CDR1 GTSNPN, CDR2 SVGIG (reference sequence). This CDR3 has 17 amino acids. V lost 0 bases and J lost 4, with 18 bases in between. This CDR3 reads CAWSVLTALSGTGELFF. The CDR3 region has the DNA TGTGCCTGGAGTGTACTGACAGCTCTCTCGGGCACCGGGGAGCTGTTTTTT.

The chain carries TRBV9 and TRBJ1-6; 9 bases fit TRBD1. CDR1 SGDLS and CDR2 YYNGEE come from the germline V gene. The CDR3 loop spans 14 amino acids. The ends lost 4 bases at V and 9 bases at J; junction bases unmatched: 5. CDR3 coding DNA: TGTGCCAGCAGCCCCCGGGACAGGGTTTCACCCCTCCACTTT. Amino acids: CASSPRDRVSPLHF.

This chain joins TRBV29-1 and TRBJ2-2; D ambiguous. The CDR3 contains 12 residues. V lost 4 bases and J 4 bases, leaving 7 bases between the germline ends. The germline gives CDR1 SQVTM, CDR2 ANQGSEA. The CDR3 spells CSVGQFTGELFF. Here the CDR3 DNA reads TGCAGCGTTGGGCAGTTCACCGGGGAGCTGTTTTTT.

This clone has only a few counts. V is TRBV30 and J is TRBJ1-2; the match to TRBD1 covers 8 bases. V lost 5 bases and J lost 7; bases outside the gene matches: 6. This CDR3 contains 12 residues. CDR1 is GTSNPN, CDR2 SVGIG, per germline (reference sequence). The CDR3 DNA reads as TGTGCCTGGGTGACAGGGGAGGGTGGCTACACCTTC. Protein sequence: CAWVTGEGGYTF.

The rearrangement uses TRBV18 and TRBJ2-3; 9 bases are shared with TRBD2. Per the germline V gene, CDR1 is KGHSH and CDR2 is LQKENI. CDR3 size: 18 residues. V shed 3 bases, J shed 3 bases, and the junction held 13 bases outside the gene matches. In DNA, the CDR3 is TGTGCCAGCTCACCTGGTCAGGGTAGCGGGAGTTGGACAGATACGCAGTATTTT. It is translated as CASSPGQGSGSWTDTQYF. The full variable domain, completed using reference TRBV18 and TRBJ2-3, is NAGVMQNPRHLVRRRGQEARLRCSPMKGHSHVYWYRQLPEEGLKFMVYLQKENIIDESGMPKERFSAEFPKEGPSILRIQQVVRGDSAAYFCASSPGQGSGSWTDTQYFGPGTRLTVL.

The chain recombines TRBV19 with TRBJ2-5; D unresolved. The CDR3 is 13 amino acids. Germline V gene data show CDR1 as LNHDA and CDR2 as SQIVND (reference sequence). V gave up 2 bases and J gave up 4 bases, with 8 bases separating them. The CDR3 DNA follows: TGTGCCAGTAGTATACAGCGAGGAGAGACCCAGTACTTC. The encoded protein is CASSIQRGETQYF.

The chain joins TRBV4-2 to TRBJ1-2; tentative D call: TRBD1 (5 bases). V lost 5 bases and J 7 bases, leaving 20 bases between the germline ends. Germline V gene lookup returns CDR1 LGHNA and CDR2 YNFKEQ. The CDR3 runs 15 residues. CDR3 coding DNA: TGTGCCAGCAGCGTCCGTGGGGGGAGGGAGGGTGGCTACACCTTC. Translated: CASSVRGGREGGYTF.

This chain connects TRBV6-4 to TRBJ2-3; 9 bases align to TRBD2. The V and J ends lost 4 bases and 1 base, in that order; junction bases with no gene match: 3. CDR3 size: 15 residues. Germline V gives CDR1 MRHNA, CDR2 SNTAGT. The CDR3 reads CASSAGGGGTDTQYF. The CDR3 nucleotides read TGTGCCAGCAGTGCTGGCGGGGGGGGCACAGATACGCAGTATTTT.

The V and J genes are TRBV9 and TRBJ2-5, with 12 bases fitting TRBD2. From germline, CDR1 is SGDLS and CDR2 YYNGEE. Trimming at V came to 6 bases and at J to 5 bases, leaving 20 bases not matched to a gene. The CDR3 runs to 19 residues. As DNA, the CDR3 is TGTGCCAGCACCGTTCAGGGGCCTTTACTAGCGGGGGGCGAGGAGACCCAGTACTTC. It encodes CASTVQGPLLAGGEETQYF.

This clone has just a few counts. V is TRBV6-5 and J is TRBJ2-5, with 8 nucleotides matching TRBD1. The CDR3 is made up of 15 amino acids. Germline V gene lookup returns CDR1 MNHEY and CDR2 SVGAGI. With V trimmed by 4 bases and J by 5 bases, 9 bases remained unmatched. This chain's CDR3 is CASSSWTGIEETQYF. The DNA for the CDR3 is TGTGCCAGCAGTTCCTGGACAGGGATTGAGGAGACCCAGTACTTC.

This clone was observed a few times. This chain connects TRBV25-1 to TRBJ2-3; D is unclear. CDR1 and CDR2 from the germline V gene are MGHDK and SYGVNS. This CDR3 region has 13 residues. V lost 7 bases and J lost 1, with 9 bases in between. CDR3 sequence reads: CASIPQGTDTQYF. CDR3 DNA sequence: TGTGCCAGCATCCCGCAGGGCACAGATACGCAGTATTTT. The full variable domain, rest sourced from reference TRBV25-1 and TRBJ2-3, is EADIYQTPRYLVIGTGKKITLECSQTMGHDKMYWYQQDPGMELHLIHYSYGVNSTEKGDLSSESTVSRIRTEHFPLTLESARPSHTSQYLCASIPQGTDTQYFGPGTRLTVL.

The chain joins TRBV3-1 (or the pseudogene TRBV3-2) to TRBJ1-4; 8 nucleotides line up with TRBD1. This CDR3 is built from 15 residues. From germline, CDR1 is LGHDT and CDR2 YNNKEL (reference sequence). V was pared by 8 bases and J by 8 bases, with 13 bases of the junction left unmatched. The CDR3 region is CASGLKTGVMEKLFF. Here the CDR3 DNA reads TGTGCCAGCGGGTTAAAGACAGGGGTTATGGAAAAACTGTTTTTT.

The chain links TRBV12-3 or TRBV12-4 to TRBJ2-1, with 7 positions matching TRBD2. The CDR3 totals 12 residues. J was trimmed by 9 bases and V by 5 bases; bases with no gene match: 4. As DNA, the CDR3 is TGTGCCAGCAGTACCTCGGGAGGTGAGCAGTTCTTC. It specifies CASSTSGGEQFF.

This clone was seen more than once but under ten times. The chain carries TRBV10-2 and TRBJ2-1; 7 bases are shared with TRBD2. The CDR3 spans 16 residues. The germline V gene encodes CDR1 WSHSY and CDR2 SAAADI. Trimming took 2 bases from V and 4 from J; bases not matched to a gene: 8. The CDR3 sequence is CASSESPSGLYNEQFF. DNA of the CDR3: TGCGCCAGCAGTGAGAGCCCCTCGGGACTATACAATGAGCAGTTCTTC.

The gene calls are TRBV20-1 and TRBJ2-3; tentative D call: TRBD2 (5 bases). The CDR3 extends over 14 amino acids. V dropped 3 bases and J dropped 4 bases, with 14 bases sitting between them. Germline V CDR1 and CDR2: DFQATT, SNEGSKA (reference sequence). The CDR3 nucleotides are TGCAGTGCTAGTGCGACTACCACCTCAGATACGCAGTATTTT. This gives the protein CSASATTTSDTQYF.

The rearrangement uses TRBV3-1 (or the pseudogene TRBV3-2) and TRBJ1-1; D gene ambiguous. V lost 1 base to trimming and J lost 5 bases, with 11 bases between them. From germline, CDR1 is LGHDT and CDR2 YNNKEL (reference sequence). The CDR3 has 14 amino acids. This chain's CDR3 is CASSQGSSGTEAFF. CDR3 coding DNA: TGTGCCAGCAGCCAAGGGAGCTCGGGAACTGAAGCTTTCTTT.

The rearrangement joins TRBV2 to TRBJ1-1; D is possibly TRBD1 (6 bases). Between the trimmed V and J ends, which lost 3 bases and 10 bases, there was a span of 12 bases. The germline CDR1 and CDR2 sequences are SNHLY and FYNNEI. This CDR3 contains 12 residues. CDR3 nucleotide sequence: TGTGCCAGCAGTGAGGGGGGGGCCATAGCTTTCTTT. Amino acid sequence: CASSEGGAIAFF.